This T cell receptor (beta chain) was identified during a study of CDR3 diversity in severe acne. There are 17 residues in the CDR3. Germline loops: CDR1 SGHTA, CDR2 FQGTGA. V was pared by 3 bases and J by 8 bases, with 10 bases of the junction left unmatched. TCRdb reprocessed the PCR reads via MiXCR and lists one record per CDR3 protein. The table has some 84,000 distinct CDR3 sequences, about 50% seen once; the top ten hold over 9.5%. This chain uses TRBV7-3 with TRBJ2-1; 13 bases agree with TRBD2. Source material: blood. This sequence was found in a male donor in good health, serving as a control. The CDR3 nucleotides read TGTGCCAGCAGCTTGGAACTAGCGGGAGGGCCTAGGGATGAGCAGTTCTTC. It specifies CASSLELAGGPRDEQFF.